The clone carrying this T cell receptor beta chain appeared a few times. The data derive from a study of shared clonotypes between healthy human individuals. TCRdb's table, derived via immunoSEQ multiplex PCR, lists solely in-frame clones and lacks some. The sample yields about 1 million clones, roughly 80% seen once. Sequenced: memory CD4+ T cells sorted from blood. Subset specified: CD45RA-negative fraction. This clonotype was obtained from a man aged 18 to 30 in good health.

CDR3 sequence: CASSKDRVKYGYTF. In DNA, the CDR3 is TGTGCCAGTAGTAAGGACAGGGTCAAGTATGGCTACACCTTC. V is TRBV19 and J is TRBJ1-2, with 8 bases identical to TRBD1. Losses at the gene ends were 4 bases for V and 5 bases for J; bases not matched to a gene: 6. The germline V gene encodes CDR1 LNHDA and CDR2 SQIVND (reference sequence). This CDR3 has 14 amino acids.